Below, 2 T cell receptor beta chains from the same sample are listed, as sequenced in a study of human T cells and chemical hapten exposure. Individual cDNA molecules had unique molecular identifiers attached to them by the library. TCRdb recomputed calls from the reads with MiXCR, one row per CDR3 protein. The table shows around 120,000 distinct CDR3 sequences, with less than 10% occurring only once. Sequencing started from total RNA isolated from unfractionated whole blood. Sample: whole blood. These TCRs come from a human donor in good health. Some clones in this sample may be carry-over from other donors' samples.

V and J are TRBV29-1 and TRBJ2-1, with D maybe TRBD1 (6 bases). The CDR3 spans 11 residues. Germline assignment: CDR1 SQVTM and CDR2 ANQGSEA. The V end lost 7 bases, the J end lost 6 bases, and 10 bases lay between the germline ends. The DNA for the CDR3 is TGCAGCGCCCCGGACAGCAATGAGCAGTTCTTC. This codes for CSAPDSNEQFF.

This clonotype was seen at least ten times. The rearrangement links TRBV28 to TRBJ2-3; the match to TRBD2 covers 9 bases. The CDR3 extends over 14 amino acids. V was pared by 8 bases and J by 4 bases, with 7 bases of the junction left unmatched. The germline CDR1 and CDR2 sequences are MDHEN and SYDVKM. DNA for the CDR3: TGTGCCAGCTTGGAAGCGGGGGGATCAGATACGCAGTATTTT. This encodes CASLEAGGSDTQYF.